Reported below is one TCR beta chain. Its antigen is not known. Both 60 Vbeta primers and 13 Jbeta primers went into the PCR. TCRdb keeps only in-frame clones here, not all; method: immunoSEQ multiplex PCR. The table includes roughly 120,000 clones, more than 60% detected once. This sample is part of a study of cytomegalovirus exposure and HLA in healthy donors. The overall study: Of the donors genotyped, a few hundred in all, about 82% fell in the Caucasian-associated ancestry cluster.

This CDR3 is built from 14 residues. CDR1 and CDR2 (germline): KGHSH, LQKENI. V trimming: 3 bases; J trimming: 2 bases; junction bases outside the gene matches: 4. Study-level findings and limits: In the analysis, some V segments, TRBV6-2 and TRBV6-3 included, were excluded as indistinguishable. For TCR beta chains, V- and J-gene trimming was later linked to a missense DCLRE1C variant.

This sequence was found in a woman in her thirties or forties in good health and CMV-seropositive. The specimen was PBMCs. V gene TRBV18 combines with J gene TRBJ2-7; TRBD1 matches at 7 bases. CDR3 in DNA: TGTGCCAGCTCACCTGACAGGGCGACCTACGAGCAGTACTTC. Translation gives CASSPDRATYEQYF. The entire variable domain, with the rest obtained from reference TRBV18 and TRBJ2-7, is as follows: NAGVMQNPRHLVRRRGQEARLRCSPMKGHSHVYWYRQLPEEGLKFMVYLQKENIIDESGMPKERFSAEFPKEGPSILRIQQVVRGDSAAYFCASSPDRATYEQYFGPGTRLTVT.